This T cell receptor (beta chain) was sequenced during a study of cytomegalovirus exposure and HLA in healthy donors. Despite likely unrecorded immune exposures, the donors were nominally healthy at the time of sampling. About this clone: The antigen remains unidentified.

Study results and limitations: Certain sequence variants were highly shared and formed a cluster, and this cluster was likely a sequencing artifact. TCR association rates varied by HLA locus in a later analysis, with DRB1 highest and HLA-C lowest. High sensitivity and specificity were reportedly achieved when the classifier diagnosed cytomegalovirus status.

With 60 Vbeta and 13 Jbeta primers, the PCR was carried out. Libraries were prepared by immunoSEQ multiplex PCR; TCRdb keeps only in-frame clonotypes and omits some of them. This sample has about 190,000 clones, with approximately 80% found just once. The V and J ends lost 3 bases and 4 bases respectively, with 9 bases between them. The CDR3 contains 14 residues. Germline loops: CDR1 SEHNR, CDR2 FQNEAQ (reference sequence). The rearrangement links TRBV7-9 to TRBJ2-2; D perhaps matches TRBD1 (5 bases). Sequencing was done on a sample of PBMCs. The sequence derives from a woman between 45 and 60 years old in good health and CMV-seropositive. As DNA, the CDR3 is TGTGCCAGCAGCTTTGTAGGGGTCACCGGGGAGCTGTTTTTT. Its translation: CASSFVGVTGELFF.